The clone carrying this TCR beta chain is termed medium-sized. The antigen is undetermined. The data derive from a study of molecular identifiers for immune sequencing clone quantification. Whole-study findings and limits: Over 99% of effector molecules, but under 1% in naive cells, were held by clones with more than 20 RNA copies.

Sequencing libraries of naive CD8 cells derived from approximately 20,000 to 1,000,000 sorted cells with 10%, 30% or 50% RNA. J gave up 3 bases and V 0 bases, and 9 bases lay outside the gene matches. CDR3 length: 16 amino acids. Germline V gene sequence: CDR1 GTSNPN, CDR2 SVGIG (reference sequence). Methods described previously, with TCR primers listed, were used for bulk TCR libraries. TCRdb called the PCR reads again in MiXCR, with one record for every CDR3 protein. Of approximately 10,000 distinct CDR3 sequences listed, around 15% are singletons. The material sequenced was naive CD8+ T cells from blood, with Jurkat cell RNA spiked in. Stated subset: FACS-sorted CD8+CD4-CCR7+CD45RA+ naive T cells. The chain joins TRBV30 to TRBJ2-3; TRBD2 aligns across 7 bases. The origin of this receptor is a human donor in good health. Some libraries in this study had Jurkat cell RNA spiked in. The CDR3 bases are TGTGCCTGGAGTGTACCTCCCAGCGGGATTACAGATACGCAGTATTTT. As protein: CAWSVPPSGITDTQYF.